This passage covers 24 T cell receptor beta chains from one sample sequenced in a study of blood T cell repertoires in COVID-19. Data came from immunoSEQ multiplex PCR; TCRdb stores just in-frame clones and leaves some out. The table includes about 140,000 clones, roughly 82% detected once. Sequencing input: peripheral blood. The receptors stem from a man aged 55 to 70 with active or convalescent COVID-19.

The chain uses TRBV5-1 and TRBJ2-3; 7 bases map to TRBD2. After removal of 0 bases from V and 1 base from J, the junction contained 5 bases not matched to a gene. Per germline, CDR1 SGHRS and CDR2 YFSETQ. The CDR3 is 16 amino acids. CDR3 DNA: TGCGCCAGCAGCTTGGGAGGGACTACTGGCACAGATACGCAGTATTTT. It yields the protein CASSLGGTTGTDTQYF.

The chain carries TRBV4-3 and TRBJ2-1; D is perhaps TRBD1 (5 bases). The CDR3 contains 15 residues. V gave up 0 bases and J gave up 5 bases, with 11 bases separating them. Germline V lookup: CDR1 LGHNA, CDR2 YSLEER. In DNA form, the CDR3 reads TGCGCCAGCAGCCAAGATAAGAGACAGAACAATGAGCAGTTCTTC. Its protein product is CASSQDKRQNNEQFF.

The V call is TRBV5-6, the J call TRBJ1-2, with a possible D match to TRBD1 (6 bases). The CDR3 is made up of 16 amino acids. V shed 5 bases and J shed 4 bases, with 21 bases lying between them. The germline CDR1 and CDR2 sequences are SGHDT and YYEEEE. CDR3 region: CASRVRDTRTRYGYTF. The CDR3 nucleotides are TGTGCCAGCAGGGTGAGGGACACTCGAACCCGCTATGGCTACACCTTC.

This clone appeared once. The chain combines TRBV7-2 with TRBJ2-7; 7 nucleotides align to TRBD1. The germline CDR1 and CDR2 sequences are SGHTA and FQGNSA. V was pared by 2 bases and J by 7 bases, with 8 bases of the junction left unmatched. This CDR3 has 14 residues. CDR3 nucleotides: TGTGCCAGCAGCTTACCGTCGACAGGGAAAGAGCAGTACTTC. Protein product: CASSLPSTGKEQYF.

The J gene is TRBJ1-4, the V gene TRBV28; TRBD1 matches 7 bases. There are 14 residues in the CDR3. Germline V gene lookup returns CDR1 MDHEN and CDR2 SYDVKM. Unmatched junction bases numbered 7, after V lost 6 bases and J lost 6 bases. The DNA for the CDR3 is TGTGCCAGCAGCCCTCATACAGGGGATGAAAAACTGTTTTTT. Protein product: CASSPHTGDEKLFF.

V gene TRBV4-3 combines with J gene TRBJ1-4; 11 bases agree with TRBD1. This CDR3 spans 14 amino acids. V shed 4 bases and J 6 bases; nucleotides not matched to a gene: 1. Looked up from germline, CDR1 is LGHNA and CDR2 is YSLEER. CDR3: CASSPGQGDEKLFF. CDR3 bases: TGCGCCAGCAGCCCGGGACAGGGGGATGAAAAACTGTTTTTT.

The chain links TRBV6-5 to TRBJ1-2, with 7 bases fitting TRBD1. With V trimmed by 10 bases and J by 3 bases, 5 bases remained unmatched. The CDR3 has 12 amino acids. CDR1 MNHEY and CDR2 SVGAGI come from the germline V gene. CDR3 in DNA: TGTGCCATCCGGACAGGAGACTATGGCTACACCTTC. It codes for CAIRTGDYGYTF.

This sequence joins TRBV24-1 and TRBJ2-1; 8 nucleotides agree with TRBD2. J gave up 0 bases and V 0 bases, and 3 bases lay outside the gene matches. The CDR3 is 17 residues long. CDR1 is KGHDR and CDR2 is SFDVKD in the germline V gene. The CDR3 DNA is TGTGCCACCAGTGATTTGCCTAGCGGGCCCTCCTACAATGAGCAGTTCTTC. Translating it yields CATSDLPSGPSYNEQFF.

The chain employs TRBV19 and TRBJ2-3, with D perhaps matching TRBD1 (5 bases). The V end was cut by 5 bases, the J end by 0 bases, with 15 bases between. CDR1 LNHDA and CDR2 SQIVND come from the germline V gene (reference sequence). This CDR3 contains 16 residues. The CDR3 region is CASSARGSPSTDTQYF. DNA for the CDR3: TGTGCCAGTAGTGCAAGGGGCAGCCCTAGCACAGATACGCAGTATTTT.

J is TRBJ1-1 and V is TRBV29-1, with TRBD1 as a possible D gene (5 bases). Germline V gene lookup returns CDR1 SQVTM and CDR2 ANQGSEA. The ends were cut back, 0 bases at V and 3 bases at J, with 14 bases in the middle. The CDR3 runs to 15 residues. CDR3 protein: CSVEDRVWGDTEAFF. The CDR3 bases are TGCAGCGTTGAAGATCGGGTATGGGGGGACACTGAAGCTTTCTTT. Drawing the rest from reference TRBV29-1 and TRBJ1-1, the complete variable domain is SAVISQKPSRDICQRGTSLTIQCQVDSQVTMMFWYRQQPGQSLTLIATANQGSEATYESGFVIDKFPISRPNLTFSTLTVSNMSPEDSSIYLCSVEDRVWGDTEAFFGQGTRLTVV.

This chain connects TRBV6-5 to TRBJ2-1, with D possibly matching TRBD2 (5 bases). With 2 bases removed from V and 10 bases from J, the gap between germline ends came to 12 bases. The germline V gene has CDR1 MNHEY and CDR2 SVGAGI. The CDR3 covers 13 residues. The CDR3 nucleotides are TGTGCCAGCAGTTACGCGGGCGTGGAGGAGCAGTTCTTC. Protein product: CASSYAGVEEQFF.

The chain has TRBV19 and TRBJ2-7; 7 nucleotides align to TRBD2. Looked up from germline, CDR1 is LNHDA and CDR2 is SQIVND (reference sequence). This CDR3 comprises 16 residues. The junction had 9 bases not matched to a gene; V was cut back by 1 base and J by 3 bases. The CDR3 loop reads CASSIGPGEGIYEQYF. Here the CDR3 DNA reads TGTGCCAGTAGTATAGGCCCCGGGGAGGGTATCTACGAGCAGTACTTC.

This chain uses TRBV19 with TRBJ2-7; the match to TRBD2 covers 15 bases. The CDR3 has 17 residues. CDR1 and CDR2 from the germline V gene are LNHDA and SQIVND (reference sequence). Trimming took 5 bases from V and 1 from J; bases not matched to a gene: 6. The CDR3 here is CASSGGLAGGASYEQYF. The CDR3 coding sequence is TGTGCCAGTAGTGGGGGACTAGCGGGGGGCGCGTCCTACGAGCAGTACTTC.

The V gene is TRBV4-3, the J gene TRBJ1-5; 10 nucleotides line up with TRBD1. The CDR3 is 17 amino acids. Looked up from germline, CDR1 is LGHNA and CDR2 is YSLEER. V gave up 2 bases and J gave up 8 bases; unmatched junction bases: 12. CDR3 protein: CASSQSLRWTGGEPQHF. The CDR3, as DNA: TGCGCCAGCAGCCAATCTCTGAGGTGGACAGGGGGAGAGCCCCAGCATTTT.

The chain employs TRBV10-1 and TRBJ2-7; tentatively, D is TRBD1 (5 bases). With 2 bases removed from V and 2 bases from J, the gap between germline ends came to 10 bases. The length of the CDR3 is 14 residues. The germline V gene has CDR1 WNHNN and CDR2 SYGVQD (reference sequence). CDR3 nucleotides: TGCGCCAGCAGTGAGGGGCAGGGTCCCTACGAGCAGTACTTC. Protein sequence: CASSEGQGPYEQYF.

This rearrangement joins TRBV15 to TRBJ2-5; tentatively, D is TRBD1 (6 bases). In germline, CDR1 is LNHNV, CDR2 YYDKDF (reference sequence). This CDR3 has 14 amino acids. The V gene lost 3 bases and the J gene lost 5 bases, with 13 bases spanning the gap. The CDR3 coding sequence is TGTGCCACCAGCAGGGACAGTGGAGGTGAGACCCAGTACTTC. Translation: CATSRDSGGETQYF. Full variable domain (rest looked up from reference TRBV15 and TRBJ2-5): DAMVIQNPRYQVTQFGKPVTLSCSQTLNHNVMYWYQQKSSQAPKLLFHYYDKDFNNEADTPDNFQSRRPNTSFCFLDIRSPGLGDTAMYLCATSRDSGGETQYFGPGTRLLVL.

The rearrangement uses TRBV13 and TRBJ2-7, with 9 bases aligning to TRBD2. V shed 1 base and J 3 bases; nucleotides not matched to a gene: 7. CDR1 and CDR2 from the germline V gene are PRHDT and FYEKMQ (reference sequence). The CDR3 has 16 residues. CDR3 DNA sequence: TGTGCCAGCAGCTTAGATGGTGCGGGGGGGTTCTACGAGCAGTACTTC. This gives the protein CASSLDGAGGFYEQYF.

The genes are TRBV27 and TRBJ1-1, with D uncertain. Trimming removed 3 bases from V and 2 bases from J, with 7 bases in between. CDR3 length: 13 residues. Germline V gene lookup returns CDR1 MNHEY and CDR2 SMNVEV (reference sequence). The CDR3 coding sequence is TGTGCCAGCAGTTTCCAGATCAACACTGAAGCTTTCTTT. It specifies CASSFQINTEAFF.

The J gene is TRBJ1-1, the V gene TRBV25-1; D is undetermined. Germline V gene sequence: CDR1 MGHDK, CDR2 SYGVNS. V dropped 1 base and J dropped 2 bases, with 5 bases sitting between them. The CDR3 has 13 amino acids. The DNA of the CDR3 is TGTGCCAGCAGTGAATTTCTTAACACTGAAGCTTTCTTT. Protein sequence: CASSEFLNTEAFF.

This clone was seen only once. In DNA form, the CDR3 reads TGTGCCAGCAGTTACGGCAGGGGGGCAGCTTTCTTT. It yields the protein CASSYGRGAAFF. The V call is TRBV27, the J call TRBJ1-1; TRBD1 agrees at 7 bases. Germline V CDR1 and CDR2: MNHEY, SMNVEV (reference sequence). The CDR3 has 12 amino acids. V shed 4 bases and J 10 bases; nucleotides not matched to a gene: 6.

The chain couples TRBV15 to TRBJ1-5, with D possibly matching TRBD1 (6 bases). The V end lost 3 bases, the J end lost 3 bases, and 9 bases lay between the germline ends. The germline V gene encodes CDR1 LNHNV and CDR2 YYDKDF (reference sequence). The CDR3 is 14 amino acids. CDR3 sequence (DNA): TGTGCCACCAGCAGCAGGACAGCCAATCAGCCCCAGCATTTT. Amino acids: CATSSRTANQPQHF.

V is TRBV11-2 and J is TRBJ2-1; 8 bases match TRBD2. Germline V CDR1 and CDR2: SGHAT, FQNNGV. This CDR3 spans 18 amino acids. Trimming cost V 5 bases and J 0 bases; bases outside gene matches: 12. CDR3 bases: TGTGCCAGCAGCGCATACCTATTAGCGGGGAGCTCCTACAATGAGCAGTTCTTC. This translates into CASSAYLLAGSSYNEQFF.

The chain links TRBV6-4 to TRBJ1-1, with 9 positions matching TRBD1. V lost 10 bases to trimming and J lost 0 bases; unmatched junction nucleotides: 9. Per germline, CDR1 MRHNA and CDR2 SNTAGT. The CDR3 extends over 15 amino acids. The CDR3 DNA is TGTGCCACCCTCCCGGGACAGGGCTTGAACACTGAAGCTTTCTTT. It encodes CATLPGQGLNTEAFF.

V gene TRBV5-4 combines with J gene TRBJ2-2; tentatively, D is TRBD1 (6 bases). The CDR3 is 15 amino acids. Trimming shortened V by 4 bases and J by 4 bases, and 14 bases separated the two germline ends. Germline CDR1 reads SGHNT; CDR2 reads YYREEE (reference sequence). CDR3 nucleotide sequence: TGTGCCAGCAGCCGTGCACAGGGATCCACCGGGGAGCTGTTTTTT. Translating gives CASSRAQGSTGELFF.